The clone carrying this TCR beta chain appeared many times. The antigen is undetermined. TCRdb reprocessed the 5' RACE reads with MiXCR, giving one entry per CDR3 protein. The sample shows roughly 150,000 distinct CDR3 sequences, over 7% of them seen only once. V was trimmed by 0 bases and J by 0 bases, leaving 12 bases between them. Germline V CDR1 and CDR2: LGHNA, YSLEER. The CDR3 is 16 amino acids. This sample stems from a study of T cells after yellow fever vaccination. Findings and caveats of the study: There was a small share of clonotypes that showed up in both the CD4 and CD8 compartments.

This clonotype was obtained from a man aged 30-40 years who received the YFV17D yellow fever vaccine. The sample was CD4+ T cells sorted from PBMCs, taken 5 days after the yellow fever booster vaccination. V is TRBV4-3 and J is TRBJ2-7; D possibly corresponds to TRBD2 (6 bases). The CDR3 is CASSQEVAVYSYEQYF. CDR3 DNA: TGCGCCAGCAGCCAAGAGGTAGCGGTCTACTCCTACGAGCAGTACTTC.